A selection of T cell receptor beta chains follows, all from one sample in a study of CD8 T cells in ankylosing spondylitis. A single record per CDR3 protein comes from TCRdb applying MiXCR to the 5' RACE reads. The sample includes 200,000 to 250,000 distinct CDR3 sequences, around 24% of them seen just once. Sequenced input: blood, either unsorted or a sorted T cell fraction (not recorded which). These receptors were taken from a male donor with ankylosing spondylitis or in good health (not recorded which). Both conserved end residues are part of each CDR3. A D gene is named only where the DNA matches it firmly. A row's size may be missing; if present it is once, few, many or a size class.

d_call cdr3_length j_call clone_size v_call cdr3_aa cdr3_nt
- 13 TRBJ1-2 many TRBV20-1 CSVMKGVDYGYTF TGCAGTGTAATGAAGGGGGTTGACTATGGCTACACCTTC
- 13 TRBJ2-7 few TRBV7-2 CASSLTGASEQYF TGTGCCAGCAGCTTAACCGGTGCCAGTGAGCAGTACTTC
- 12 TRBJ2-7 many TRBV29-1 CSAGDRSLEQYF TGCAGCGCCGGAGACAGAAGCCTCGAGCAGTACTTC
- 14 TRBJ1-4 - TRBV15 CATSTVPTNEKLFF TGTGCCACCAGCACAGTCCCAACTAATGAAAAACTGTTTTTT
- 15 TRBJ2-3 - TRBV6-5 CASSYGRKSTDTQYF TGTGCCAGCAGTTACGGGAGGAAGAGCACAGATACGCAGTATTTT
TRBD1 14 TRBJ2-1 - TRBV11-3 CASSTGQGAGEQFF TGTGCCAGCAGCACAGGACAGGGGGCCGGTGAGCAGTTCTTC
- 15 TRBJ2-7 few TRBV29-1 CSAKTTVQSSYEQYF TGCAGCGCTAAGACGACAGTACAAAGTTCCTACGAGCAGTACTTC
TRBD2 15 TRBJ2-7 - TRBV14 CASSLWREEDYEQYF TGTGCCAGCAGCCTGTGGCGGGAGGAGGACTACGAGCAGTACTTC
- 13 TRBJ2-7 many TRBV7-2 CASSLEQGYEQYF TGTGCCAGCAGCTTAGAACAGGGCTACGAGCAGTACTTC
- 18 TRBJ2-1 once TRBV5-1 CASSFTGSGRRSYNEQFF TGCGCCAGCAGCTTTACCGGGAGCGGTCGGAGGTCCTACAATGAGCAGTTCTTC
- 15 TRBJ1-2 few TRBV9 CASSATQGFSYGYTF TGTGCCAGCAGCGCGACACAGGGTTTTTCCTATGGCTACACCTTC
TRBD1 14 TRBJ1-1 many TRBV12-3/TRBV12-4 CASSLTHRGSEAFF TGTGCCAGCAGTTTAACCCACAGGGGCTCTGAAGCTTTCTTT
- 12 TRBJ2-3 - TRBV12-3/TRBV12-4 CASRQEGYTQYF TGTGCCAGCCGCCAAGAAGGGTATACGCAGTATTTT
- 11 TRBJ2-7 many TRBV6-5 CASSYGPKQYF TGTGCCAGCAGTTACGGCCCCAAGCAGTACTTC
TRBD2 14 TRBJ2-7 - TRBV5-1 CASSEAGGPYEQYF TGCGCCAGCAGTGAAGCGGGAGGGCCCTACGAGCAGTACTTC
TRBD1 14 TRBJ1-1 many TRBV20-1 CSAPKTGGNTEAFF TGCAGTGCCCCTAAGACAGGGGGGAACACTGAAGCTTTCTTT
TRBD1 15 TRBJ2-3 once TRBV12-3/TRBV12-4 CASSFGRGRTDTQYF TGTGCCAGCAGTTTTGGCAGGGGGCGGACAGATACGCAGTATTTT
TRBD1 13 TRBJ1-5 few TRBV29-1 CSVTGTGSITQHF TGCAGCGTTACCGGGACAGGGTCAATAACCCAGCATTTT
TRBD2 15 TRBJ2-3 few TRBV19 CATQSLAGKSDTQYF TGTGCCACTCAGAGCCTAGCGGGAAAGAGTGATACGCAGTATTTT
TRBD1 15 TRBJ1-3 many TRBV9 CASSLDPGQRNTIYF TGTGCCAGCAGCCTAGATCCGGGACAGAGAAACACCATATATTTT
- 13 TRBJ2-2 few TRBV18 CASSQGSAGELFF TGTGCCAGCTCCCAAGGATCGGCGGGGGAGCTGTTTTTT
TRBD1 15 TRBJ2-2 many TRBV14 CASSQTTGGNGELFF TGTGCCAGCAGCCAGACTACAGGGGGAAACGGGGAGCTGTTTTTT
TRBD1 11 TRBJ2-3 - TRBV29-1 CSRKQGDTQYF TGCAGCCGAAAACAGGGGGATACGCAGTATTTT
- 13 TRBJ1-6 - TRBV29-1 CSVATGRNSPLHF TGCAGCGTCGCGACGGGCAGGAATTCACCCCTCCACTTT
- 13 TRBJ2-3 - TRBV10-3 CAISKARADTQYF TGTGCCATCAGTAAGGCTCGGGCAGATACGCAGTATTTT
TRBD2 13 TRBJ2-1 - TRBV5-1 CASSREAGLTQFF TGCGCCAGCAGCCGGGAAGCGGGACTGACGCAGTTCTTC
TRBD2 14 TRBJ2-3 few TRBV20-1 CSARARGSTDTQYF TGCAGTGCTAGAGCGCGGGGGAGCACAGATACGCAGTATTTT
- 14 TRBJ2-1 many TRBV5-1 CASNEEDSFNEQFF TGCGCCAGCAACGAAGAAGACTCTTTTAATGAGCAGTTCTTC
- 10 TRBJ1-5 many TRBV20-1 CSAKNGPQHF TGCAGTGCTAAAAATGGGCCCCAGCATTTT
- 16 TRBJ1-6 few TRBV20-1 CSARKSNTGLDSPLHF TGCAGTGCCAGGAAGTCAAACACAGGGCTGGATTCACCCCTCCACTTT
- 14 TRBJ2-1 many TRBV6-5 CASSYSANYNEQFF TGTGCCAGCAGTTACTCGGCCAACTACAATGAGCAGTTCTTC
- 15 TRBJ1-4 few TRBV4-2 CASSQEGGANEKLFF TGTGCCAGCAGCCAAGAGGGGGGGGCTAATGAAAAACTGTTTTTT
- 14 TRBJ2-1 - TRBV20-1 CSARVGNSYNEQFF TGCAGTGCTAGGGTCGGTAACTCCTACAATGAGCAGTTCTTC
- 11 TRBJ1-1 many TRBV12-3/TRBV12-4 CASTPRAEAFF TGTGCCAGCACCCCGCGGGCTGAAGCTTTCTTT
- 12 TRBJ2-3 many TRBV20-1 CSAISNQKVQYF TGCAGTGCTATATCGAACCAAAAGGTCCAGTATTTT
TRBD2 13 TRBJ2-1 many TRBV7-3 CASSSSGSDEQFF TGTGCCAGCAGCTCTAGCGGGAGCGATGAGCAGTTCTTC
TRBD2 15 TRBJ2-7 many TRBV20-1 CSARTSSGRFYEQYF TGCAGTGCTAGAACTTCTAGCGGGCGATTCTACGAGCAGTACTTC
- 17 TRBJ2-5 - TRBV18 CASSPRTGGQGLETQYF TGTGCCAGCTCACCAAGAACCGGAGGACAAGGTCTAGAGACCCAGTACTTC
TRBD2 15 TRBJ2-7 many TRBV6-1 CASRALAGGPYEQYF TGTGCCAGCAGGGCACTAGCGGGAGGTCCCTACGAGCAGTACTTC
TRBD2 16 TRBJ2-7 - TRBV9 CASSQTRGGLLREQYF TGTGCCAGCAGCCAAACGCGGGGGGGGCTGCTTAGGGAGCAGTACTTC
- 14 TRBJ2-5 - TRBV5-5 CASSFVATQETQYF TGTGCCAGCAGCTTTGTGGCAACACAAGAGACCCAGTACTTC
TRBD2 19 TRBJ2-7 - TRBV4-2 CASSPLLKSPGRPSYEQYF TGTGCCAGCAGCCCTCTACTCAAATCGCCCGGGAGGCCCTCCTACGAGCAGTACTTC
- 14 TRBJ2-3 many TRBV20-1 CSASQGGSGNTQYF TGCAGTGCTAGTCAGGGCGGGTCTGGAAATACGCAGTATTTT
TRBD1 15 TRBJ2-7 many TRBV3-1 CASSQVSGGIYEQYF TGTGCCAGCAGCCAAGTGTCAGGGGGAATCTACGAGCAGTACTTC
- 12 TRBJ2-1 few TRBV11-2 CASSHRVGEQFF TGTGCCAGCAGCCACAGGGTCGGCGAGCAGTTCTTC
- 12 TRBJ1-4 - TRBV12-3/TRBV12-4 CASSFSDGELFF TGTGCCAGCAGTTTTAGTGACGGGGAACTGTTTTTT
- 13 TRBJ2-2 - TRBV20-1 CSAPTVDTGELFF TGCAGTGCACCCACGGTGGACACCGGGGAGCTGTTTTTT
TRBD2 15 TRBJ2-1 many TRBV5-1 CASSQTSPSYNEQFF TGCGCCAGCAGCCAGACTAGCCCATCCTACAATGAGCAGTTCTTC
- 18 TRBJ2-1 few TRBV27 CASSLNLGGHRMMHEQFF TGTGCCAGCAGTTTAAACCTCGGGGGCCATCGGATGATGCATGAGCAGTTCTTC
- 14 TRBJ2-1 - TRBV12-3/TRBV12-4 CASSLRSQTNEQFF TGTGCCAGCAGTCTGAGGTCACAAACCAATGAGCAGTTCTTC
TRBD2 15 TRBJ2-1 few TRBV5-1 CASSLGGGSFDEQFF TGCGCCAGCAGCTTGGGTGGCGGGAGTTTCGATGAGCAGTTCTTC
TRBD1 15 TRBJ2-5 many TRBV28 CASSPRQGFQETQYF TGTGCCAGCAGTCCCCGACAGGGGTTCCAAGAGACCCAGTACTTC
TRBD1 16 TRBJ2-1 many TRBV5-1 CASSLDGTGGLDEQFF TGCGCCAGCAGCTTGGACGGGACAGGGGGTCTCGATGAGCAGTTCTTC
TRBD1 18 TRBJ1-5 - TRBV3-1 CASSHETVRGQINQPQHF TGTGCCAGCAGCCACGAAACCGTCAGGGGGCAGATTAATCAGCCCCAGCATTTT